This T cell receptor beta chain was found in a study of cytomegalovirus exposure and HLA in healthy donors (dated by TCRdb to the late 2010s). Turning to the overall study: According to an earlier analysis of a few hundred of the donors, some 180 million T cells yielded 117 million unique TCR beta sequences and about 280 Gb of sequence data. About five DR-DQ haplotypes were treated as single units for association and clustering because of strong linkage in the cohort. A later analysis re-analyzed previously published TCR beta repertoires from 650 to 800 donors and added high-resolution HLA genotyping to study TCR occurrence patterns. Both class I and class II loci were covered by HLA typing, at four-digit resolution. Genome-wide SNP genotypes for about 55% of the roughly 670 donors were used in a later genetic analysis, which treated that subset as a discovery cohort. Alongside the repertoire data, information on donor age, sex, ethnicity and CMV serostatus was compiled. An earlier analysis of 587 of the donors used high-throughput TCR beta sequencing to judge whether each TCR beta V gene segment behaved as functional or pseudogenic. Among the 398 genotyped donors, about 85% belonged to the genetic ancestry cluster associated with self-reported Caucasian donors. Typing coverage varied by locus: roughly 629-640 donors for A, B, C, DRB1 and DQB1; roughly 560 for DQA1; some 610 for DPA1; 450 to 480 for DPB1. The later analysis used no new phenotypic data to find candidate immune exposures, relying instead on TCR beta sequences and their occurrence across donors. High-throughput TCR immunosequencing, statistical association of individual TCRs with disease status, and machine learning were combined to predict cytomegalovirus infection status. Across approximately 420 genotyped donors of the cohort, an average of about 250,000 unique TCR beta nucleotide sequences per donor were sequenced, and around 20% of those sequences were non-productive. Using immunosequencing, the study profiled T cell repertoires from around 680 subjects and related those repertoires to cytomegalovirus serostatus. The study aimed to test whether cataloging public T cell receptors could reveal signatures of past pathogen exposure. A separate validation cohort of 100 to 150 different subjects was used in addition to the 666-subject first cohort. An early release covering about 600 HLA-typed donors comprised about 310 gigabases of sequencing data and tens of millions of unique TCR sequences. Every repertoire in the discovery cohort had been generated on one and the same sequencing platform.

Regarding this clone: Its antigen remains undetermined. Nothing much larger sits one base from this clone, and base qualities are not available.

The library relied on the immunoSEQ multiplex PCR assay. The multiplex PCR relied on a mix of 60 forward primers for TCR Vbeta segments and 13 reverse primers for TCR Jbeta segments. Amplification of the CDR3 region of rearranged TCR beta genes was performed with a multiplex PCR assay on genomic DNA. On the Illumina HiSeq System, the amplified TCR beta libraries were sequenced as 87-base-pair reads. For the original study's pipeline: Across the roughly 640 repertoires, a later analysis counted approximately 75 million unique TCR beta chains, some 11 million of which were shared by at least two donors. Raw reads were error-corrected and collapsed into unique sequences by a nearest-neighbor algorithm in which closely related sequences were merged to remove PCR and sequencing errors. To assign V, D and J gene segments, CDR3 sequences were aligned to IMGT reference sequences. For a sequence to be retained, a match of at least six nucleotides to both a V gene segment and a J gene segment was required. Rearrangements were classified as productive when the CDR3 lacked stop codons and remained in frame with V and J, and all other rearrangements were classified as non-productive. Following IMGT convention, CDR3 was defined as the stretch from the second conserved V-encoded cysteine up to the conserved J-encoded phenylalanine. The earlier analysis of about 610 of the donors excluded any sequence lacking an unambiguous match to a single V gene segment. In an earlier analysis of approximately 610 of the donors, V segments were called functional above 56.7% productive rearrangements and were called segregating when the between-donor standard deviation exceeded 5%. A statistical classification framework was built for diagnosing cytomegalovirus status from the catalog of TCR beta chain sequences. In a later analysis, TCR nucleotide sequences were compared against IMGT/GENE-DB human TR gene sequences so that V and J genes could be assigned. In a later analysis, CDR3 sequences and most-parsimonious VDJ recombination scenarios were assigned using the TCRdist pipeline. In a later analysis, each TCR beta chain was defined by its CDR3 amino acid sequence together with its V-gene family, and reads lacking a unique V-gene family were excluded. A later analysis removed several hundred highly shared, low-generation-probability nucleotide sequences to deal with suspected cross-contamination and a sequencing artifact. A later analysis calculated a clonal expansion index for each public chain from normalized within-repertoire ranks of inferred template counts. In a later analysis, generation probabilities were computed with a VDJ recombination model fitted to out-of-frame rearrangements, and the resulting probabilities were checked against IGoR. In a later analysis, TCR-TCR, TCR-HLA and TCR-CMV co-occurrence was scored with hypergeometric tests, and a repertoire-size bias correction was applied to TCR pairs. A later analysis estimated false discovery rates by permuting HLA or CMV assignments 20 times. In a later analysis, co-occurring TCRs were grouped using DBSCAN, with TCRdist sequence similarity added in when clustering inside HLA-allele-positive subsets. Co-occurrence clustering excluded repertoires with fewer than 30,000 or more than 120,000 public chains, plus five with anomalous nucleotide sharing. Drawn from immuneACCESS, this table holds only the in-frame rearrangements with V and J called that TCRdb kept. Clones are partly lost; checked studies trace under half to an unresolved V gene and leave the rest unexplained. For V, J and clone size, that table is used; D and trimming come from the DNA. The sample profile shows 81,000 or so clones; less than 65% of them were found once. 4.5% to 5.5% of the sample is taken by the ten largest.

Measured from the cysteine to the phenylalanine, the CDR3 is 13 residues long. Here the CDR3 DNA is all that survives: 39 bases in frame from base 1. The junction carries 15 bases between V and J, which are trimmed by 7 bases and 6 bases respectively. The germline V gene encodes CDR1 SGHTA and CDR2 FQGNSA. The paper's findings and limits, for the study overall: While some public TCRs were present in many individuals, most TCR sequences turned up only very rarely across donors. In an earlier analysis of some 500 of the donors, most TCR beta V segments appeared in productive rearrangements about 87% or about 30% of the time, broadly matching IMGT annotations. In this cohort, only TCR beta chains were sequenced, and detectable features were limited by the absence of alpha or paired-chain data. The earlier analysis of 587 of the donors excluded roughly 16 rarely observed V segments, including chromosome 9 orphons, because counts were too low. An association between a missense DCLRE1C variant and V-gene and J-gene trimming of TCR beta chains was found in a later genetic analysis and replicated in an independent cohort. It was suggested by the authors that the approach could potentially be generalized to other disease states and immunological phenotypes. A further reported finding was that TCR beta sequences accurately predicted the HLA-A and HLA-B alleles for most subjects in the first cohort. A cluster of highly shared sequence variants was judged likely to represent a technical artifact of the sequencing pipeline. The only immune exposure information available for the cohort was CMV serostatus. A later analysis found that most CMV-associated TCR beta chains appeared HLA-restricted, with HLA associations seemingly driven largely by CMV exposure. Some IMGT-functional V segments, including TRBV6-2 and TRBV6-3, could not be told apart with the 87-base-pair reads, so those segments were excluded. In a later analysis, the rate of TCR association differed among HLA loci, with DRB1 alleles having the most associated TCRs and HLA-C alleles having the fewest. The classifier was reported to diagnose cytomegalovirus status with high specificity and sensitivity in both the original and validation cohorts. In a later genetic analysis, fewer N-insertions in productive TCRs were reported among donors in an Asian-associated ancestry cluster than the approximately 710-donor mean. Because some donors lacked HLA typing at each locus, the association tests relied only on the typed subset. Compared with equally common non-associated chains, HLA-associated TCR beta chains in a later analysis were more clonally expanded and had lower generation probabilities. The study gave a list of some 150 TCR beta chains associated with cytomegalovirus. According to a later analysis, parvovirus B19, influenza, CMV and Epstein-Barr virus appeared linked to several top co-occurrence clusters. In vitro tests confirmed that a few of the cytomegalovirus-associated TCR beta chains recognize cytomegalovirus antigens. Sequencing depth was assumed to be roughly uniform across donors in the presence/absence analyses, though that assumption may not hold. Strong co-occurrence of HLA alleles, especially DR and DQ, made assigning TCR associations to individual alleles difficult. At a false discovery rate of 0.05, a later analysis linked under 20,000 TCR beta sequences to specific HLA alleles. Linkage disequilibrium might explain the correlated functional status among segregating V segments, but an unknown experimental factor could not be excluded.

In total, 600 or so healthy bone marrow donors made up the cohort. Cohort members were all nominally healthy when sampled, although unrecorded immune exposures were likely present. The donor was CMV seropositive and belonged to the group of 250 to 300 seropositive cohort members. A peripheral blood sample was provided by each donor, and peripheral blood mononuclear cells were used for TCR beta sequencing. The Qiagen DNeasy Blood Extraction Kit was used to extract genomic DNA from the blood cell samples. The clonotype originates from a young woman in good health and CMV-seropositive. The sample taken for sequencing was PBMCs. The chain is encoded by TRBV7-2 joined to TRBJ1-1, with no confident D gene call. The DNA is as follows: TGTGCCAGCAATACTAGGGAGGTCGCTGAAGCTTTCTTT. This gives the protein CASNTREVAEAFF.